The clone carrying this TCR beta chain has more than one count but fewer than ten. The target antigen is unknown. The TCR library protocol was used to attach unique molecular identifiers. These identifiers were attached to individual cDNA molecules. Via MiXCR, TCRdb re-called the 5' RACE reads, giving one row per CDR3 protein. In the table there are about 64,000 distinct CDR3 sequences, 10% to 15% of which are singletons. The record originates from a study of early T cells in non-severe SARS-CoV-2 infection. About the research overall: Chains from this unsorted whole-blood bulk RNA could not be paired.

The CDR3 spans 14 residues. CDR1 is KGHDR, CDR2 SFDVKD, per germline. The trim removed 3 bases at V and 6 bases at J, leaving 6 bases unmatched. Regarding the study as a whole: Sequences matched to VDJdb favored anti-spike CD8 responses, while private and CD4 specificities were missed.

This TCR was sampled from an adult who was a healthcare worker with PCR-confirmed SARS-CoV-2 infection or an uninfected control (not recorded which). The genes are TRBV24-1 and TRBJ1-2, with TRBD1 matching over 7 bases. The sample was whole blood, taken at baseline. The CDR3 bases are TGTGCCACCAGTGATGCGACAGGGAGGGATGGCTACACCTTC. It specifies CATSDATGRDGYTF.